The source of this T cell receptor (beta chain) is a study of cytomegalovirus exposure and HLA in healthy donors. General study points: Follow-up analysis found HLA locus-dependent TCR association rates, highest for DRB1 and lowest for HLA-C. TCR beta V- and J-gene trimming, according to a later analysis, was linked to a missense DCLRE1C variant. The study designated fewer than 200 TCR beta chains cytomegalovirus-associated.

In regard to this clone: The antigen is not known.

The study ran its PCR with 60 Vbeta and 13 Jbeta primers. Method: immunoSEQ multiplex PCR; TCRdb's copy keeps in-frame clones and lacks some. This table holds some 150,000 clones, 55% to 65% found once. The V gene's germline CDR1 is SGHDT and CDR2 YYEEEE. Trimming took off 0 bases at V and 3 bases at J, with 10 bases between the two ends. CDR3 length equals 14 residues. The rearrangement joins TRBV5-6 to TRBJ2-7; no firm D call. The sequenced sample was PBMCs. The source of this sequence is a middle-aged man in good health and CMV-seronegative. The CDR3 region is CASSLGVSFYEQYF. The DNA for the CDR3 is TGTGCCAGCAGCTTGGGGGTTAGCTTCTACGAGCAGTACTTC.